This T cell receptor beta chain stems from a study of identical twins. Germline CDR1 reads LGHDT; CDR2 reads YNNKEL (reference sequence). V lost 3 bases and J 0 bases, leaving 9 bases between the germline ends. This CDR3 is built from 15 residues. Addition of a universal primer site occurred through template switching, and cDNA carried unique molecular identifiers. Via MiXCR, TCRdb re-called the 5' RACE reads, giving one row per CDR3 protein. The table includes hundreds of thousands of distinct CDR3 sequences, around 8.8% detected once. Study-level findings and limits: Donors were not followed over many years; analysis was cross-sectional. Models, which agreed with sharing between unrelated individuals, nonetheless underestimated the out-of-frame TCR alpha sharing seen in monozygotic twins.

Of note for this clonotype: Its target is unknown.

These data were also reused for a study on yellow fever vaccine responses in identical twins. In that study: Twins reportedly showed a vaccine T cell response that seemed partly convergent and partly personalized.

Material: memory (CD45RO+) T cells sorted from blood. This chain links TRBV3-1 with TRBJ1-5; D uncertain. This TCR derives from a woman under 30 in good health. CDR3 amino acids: CASSHDKNSNQPQHF. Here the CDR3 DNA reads TGTGCCAGCAGCCACGATAAAAATAGCAATCAGCCCCAGCATTTT.